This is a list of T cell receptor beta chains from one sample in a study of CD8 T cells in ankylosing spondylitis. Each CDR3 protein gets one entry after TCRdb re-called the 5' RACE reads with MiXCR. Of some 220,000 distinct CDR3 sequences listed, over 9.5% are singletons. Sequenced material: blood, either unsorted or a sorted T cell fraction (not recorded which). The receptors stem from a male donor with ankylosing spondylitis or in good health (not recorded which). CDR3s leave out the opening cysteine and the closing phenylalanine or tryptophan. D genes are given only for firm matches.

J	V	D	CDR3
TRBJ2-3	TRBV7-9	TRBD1	ASSHRTGADTQY
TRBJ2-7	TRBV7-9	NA	ASNVGPEQY
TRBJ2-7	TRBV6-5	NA	ASSRGSEQY
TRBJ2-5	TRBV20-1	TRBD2	SASPPSGGAGLETQY
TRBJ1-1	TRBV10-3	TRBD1	AISEPGQGRTEAF
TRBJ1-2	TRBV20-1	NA	SGASGYGYT
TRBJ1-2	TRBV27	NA	ALVRGRRSYT
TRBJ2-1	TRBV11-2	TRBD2	ASSLPSGAYNEQF
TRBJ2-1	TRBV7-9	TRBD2	ASSPPQAGALEQF
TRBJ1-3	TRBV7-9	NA	ASSLGPTIY
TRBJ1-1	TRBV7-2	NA	ASSLPGSAEAF
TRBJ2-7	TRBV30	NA	AWGRVGGEQY
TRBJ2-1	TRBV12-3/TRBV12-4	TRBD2	ASSFGEPGLGSGNEQF
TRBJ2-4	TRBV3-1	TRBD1	ASSQFFDRAAKNIQY
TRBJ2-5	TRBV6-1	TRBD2	ASSRGNTMGLADQETQY
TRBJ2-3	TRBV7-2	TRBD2	ASSPGGAYTDTQY
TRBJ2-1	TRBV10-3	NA	AISGTGTGEQF
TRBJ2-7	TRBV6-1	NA	ASRATVYEQY
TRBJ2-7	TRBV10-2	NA	ASSRGVYEQY
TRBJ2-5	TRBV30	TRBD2	AWSGRGVPRGETQY
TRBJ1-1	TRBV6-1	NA	ASREGNTEAF
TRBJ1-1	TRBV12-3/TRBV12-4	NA	ASSLGQVQEAF
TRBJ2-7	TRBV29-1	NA	SVGPQFGYEQY
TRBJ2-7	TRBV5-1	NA	ASSFTSYEQY
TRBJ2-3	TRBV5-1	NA	ASSLEGWTDTQY
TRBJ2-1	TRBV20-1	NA	SARDSGNTLLSYNEQF
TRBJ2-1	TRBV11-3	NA	ASSLESDEQF
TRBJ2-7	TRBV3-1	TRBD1	ASSQMTGGGAYEQY
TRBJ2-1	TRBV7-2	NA	ASSLGGRYNEQF
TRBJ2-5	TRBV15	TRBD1	ATSRAKGQDLETQY
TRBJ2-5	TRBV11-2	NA	ASSLDWQAWTETQY
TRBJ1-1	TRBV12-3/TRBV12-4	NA	ASSTNPGTEMNTEAF
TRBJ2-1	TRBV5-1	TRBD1	ASSSPTGSGNEQF
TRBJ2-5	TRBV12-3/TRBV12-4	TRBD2	ASGAGGLTQY
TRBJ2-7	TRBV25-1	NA	ASSDPGFSYEQY